The text below deals with one TCR beta chain. What it recognizes is unknown. The protocol was immunoSEQ multiplex PCR, while the TCRdb copy is restricted to in-frame clones and leaves out a portion. Altogether about 28,000 clones are present, about 88% being singletons, with the ten largest covering about 26%. V was pared by 3 bases and J by 6 bases, with 6 bases of the junction left unmatched. Germline assignment: CDR1 MNHNY and CDR2 SVGAGI (reference sequence). The CDR3 consists of 14 residues. The sample originates from a study of OX40 agonist ivuxolimab in advanced cancers. Study summary: Treatment received earlier with anti-PD-1, anti-PD-L1 or anti-CTLA-4 agents was allowed, and around 36% had some. Overall study results and limits: Expanded peripheral T-cell antigen specificity went undetermined.

The source was CD4+ or CD8+ T cells sorted from blood, collected in a trial of the OX40 agonist ivuxolimab. The receptor's source is an adult with an advanced solid tumor such as melanoma, head and neck, liver or kidney cancer. The V gene is TRBV6-6, the J gene TRBJ2-7; 9 bases agree with TRBD1. CDR3 loop: CASSYPGQGSEQYF. CDR3 nucleotide sequence: TGTGCCAGCAGTTATCCGGGACAGGGTTCCGAGCAGTACTTC.